These 5 T cell receptor beta chains were sequenced from one sample in a study of CD8+ T cells in alopecia areata. RNA, once extracted, was reverse transcribed into cDNA for use as the sequencing template. Some clones are missing from TCRdb's copy, which holds only in-frame ones; the method was immunoSEQ multiplex PCR. Of 140,000 to 150,000 clones in the sample, around 58% were seen once. The source was CD4+ T cells sorted from blood, collected at week 0. These receptors were taken from a human donor with alopecia areata.

This clone was observed a single time. This chain joins TRBV4-1 and TRBJ1-2; a weak D match, TRBD1 (5 bases). V gave up 2 bases and J gave up 3 bases, with 13 bases separating them. CDR1 and CDR2 from the germline V gene are MGHRA and YSYEKL. The CDR3 loop spans 15 amino acids. As DNA, the CDR3 is TGCGCCAGCAGCCAAACCCCGGGAGGGGACTATGGCTACACCTTC. This sequence encodes CASSQTPGGDYGYTF.

J is TRBJ1-1 and V is TRBV5-1; D call uncertain. Germline CDR1 and CDR2: SGHRS and YFSETQ. The CDR3 spans 13 residues. V lost 3 bases and J 1 base, leaving 7 bases between the germline ends. DNA for the CDR3: TGCGCCAGCAGCTCAGACCCGAACACTGAAGCTTTCTTT. It is translated as CASSSDPNTEAFF.

V gene TRBV4-3 combines with J gene TRBJ1-2; no definite D call. Germline-derived CDR1 and CDR2 are LGHNA and YSLEER. The CDR3 consists of 15 residues. Between the trimmed V and J ends, which lost 1 base and 4 bases, there was a span of 13 bases. The CDR3 DNA follows: TGCGCCAGCAGCCAAGGGAAGGGAGGAGGCTATGGCTACACCTTC. Translated: CASSQGKGGGYGYTF.

The chain carries TRBV7-8 and TRBJ2-2, with a weak D call TRBD2 (6 bases). CDR1 is SGHVS, CDR2 FQNEAQ, per germline. V lost 5 bases and J 1 base, leaving 8 bases between the germline ends. The CDR3 contains 14 residues. In nucleotides, the CDR3 is TGTGCCAGCAGCCCGCGGGGGAACACCGGGGAGCTGTTTTTT. Protein sequence: CASSPRGNTGELFF.

The CDR3 DNA reads TGCAGCGCTGTCTCACCTGTATCAATGATCGGGCAGTTCTTC. It yields the protein CSAVSPVSMIGQFF. The chain is built from TRBV29-1 and TRBJ2-1; D gene ambiguous. The CDR3 is 14 residues long. Between the trimmed V and J ends, which lost 7 bases and 12 bases, there was a span of 25 bases. Germline values: CDR1 SQVTM, CDR2 ANQGSEA.